This TCR beta chain was documented in a study of cytotoxic CD8 clonotypes in ibrutinib-treated CLL. The overall study: The study recorded mean values of almost 260,000 productive templates and approximately 90,000 productive rearrangements per sample. Regarding the study as a whole: Clonality climbed at ibrutinib response, then dropped toward baseline at progression. T-cell clonality at baseline went above that of age-matched healthy donors and rose and fell with circulating CD8+ T-cell counts.

Only in-frame clones appear in the TCRdb table, and some are missing; sequencing was by immunoSEQ multiplex PCR. Of approximately 200,000 clones listed, 55% to 85% are singletons. For TCR beta libraries, roughly 2 micrograms of genomic DNA were obtained from cryopreserved PBMCs. This clone showed up just once. What it binds is unknown. The TCR comes from a human donor with chronic lymphocytic leukemia. The sequencing here drew on PBMCs, taken after 24 months of ibrutinib treatment.

This CDR3 reads CASSLGLADSYEQYF. The CDR3 DNA reads TGTGCCAGCAGCTTAGGGTTAGCTGATTCCTACGAGCAGTACTTC. The chain couples TRBV11-2 to TRBJ2-7; D gene uncertain. Looked up from germline, CDR1 is SGHAT and CDR2 is FQNNGV. CDR3 length: 15 amino acids. V dropped 1 base and J dropped 1 base, with 11 bases sitting between them.